This is a list of T cell receptor beta chains from one sample in a study of siplizumab effects on memory and regulatory T cells. Libraries were prepared by immunoSEQ multiplex PCR; TCRdb keeps only in-frame clonotypes and omits some of them. The data contain about 97,000 clones, 85% to 95% of them singletons. What was sequenced was non-Treg CD4+ T cells sorted from blood. The receptors come from a human donor in good health. The CDR3 runs from the conserved cysteine through the conserved F or W. D genes are given only for firm matches.

TRBJ2-1	TRBV16	-	CASSQSYQTSYEQFF
TRBJ1-1	TRBV10-3	-	CAISVGRGGNTEAFF
TRBJ1-3	TRBV4-1	-	CASSQRRITSGNTIYF
TRBJ2-5	TRBV27	-	CASSLSWGPPQVTQYF
TRBJ2-2	TRBV5-1	TRBD2	CASSLVGSGRTGELFF
TRBJ1-3	TRBV18	-	CASSPLGGGQGDSGNTIYF
TRBJ1-5	TRBV6-1	-	CASMDGINQPQHF
TRBJ2-1	TRBV11-3	TRBD2	CASSLRAGGPRQFF
TRBJ1-4	TRBV19	-	CASSSTATNEKLFF
TRBJ2-7	TRBV6-5	-	CASSYRAWEQYF
TRBJ2-5	TRBV9	-	CASSVTGRETQYF
TRBJ2-7	TRBV5-1	TRBD2	CASSLASVRREGYEQYF
TRBJ2-3	TRBV5-8	-	CASSDRLYQPEAPTQYF
TRBJ2-3	TRBV5-1	-	CASSLGASGSTDTQYF
TRBJ2-5	TRBV5-8	-	CASSVSGTQETQYF
TRBJ2-3	TRBV14	TRBD2	CASSPRLAGPSGDTQYF
TRBJ1-2	TRBV9	TRBD1	CASSVSGGSSYGYTF
TRBJ1-3	TRBV21-1	-	CASSKEESSSGNTIYF
TRBJ2-6	TRBV19	-	CASSIESAFSGANVLTF
TRBJ2-3	TRBV7-2	TRBD2	CASSAWTSGTDTQYF
TRBJ1-1	TRBV5-4	-	CASSQEGGGVGSTEAFF
TRBJ2-3	TRBV7-3	-	CASSLKGSTDTQYF
TRBJ2-1	TRBV7-5	-	CVRRRAAGGGNEQFF
TRBJ1-1	TRBV7-8	TRBD1	CASSLGQGNTEAFF
TRBJ2-2	TRBV18	-	CASSPYSILGARSGELFF
TRBJ1-2	TRBV6-6	-	CASSYRDGDGYTF
TRBJ1-2	TRBV29-1	-	CSVEALQRAYTF
TRBJ2-1	TRBV6-5	-	CASCGGREQFF
TRBJ1-2	TRBV21-1	-	CASSSYGARGYTF
TRBJ2-3	TRBV10-3	TRBD2	CAVRTSGTDTQYF
TRBJ2-2	TRBV5-6	-	CASSLVGSGELFF
TRBJ2-3	TRBV6-1	-	CASTLNPGDTQYF
TRBJ1-1	TRBV18	TRBD1	CASSPAQGVNTEAFF
TRBJ2-2	TRBV5-1	-	CASSLVSGNTGELFF
TRBJ2-3	TRBV5-8	TRBD2	CASKKGTSGTDTQYF
TRBJ1-1	TRBV30	-	CASDRYPDTEAFF
TRBJ2-5	TRBV20-1	-	CSAGDQETQYF
TRBJ2-3	TRBV12-5	-	CASGSKTSTDTQYF
TRBJ2-7	TRBV30	-	CAWKPRADHEQYF
TRBJ1-4	TRBV15	-	CATSREQWVEKLFF
TRBJ2-7	TRBV5-5	TRBD2	CASSRTPGLAGGEQYF
TRBJ2-3	TRBV9	-	CASSVAGGSTDTQYF
TRBJ1-2	TRBV29-1	-	CSVAKIQRISLNNYGYTF
TRBJ2-2	TRBV6-5	-	CASTRLLSGSGELFF
TRBJ2-3	TRBV27	-	CASSPPRGQASTDTQYF
TRBJ2-7	TRBV6-5	-	CASSYSTRHTYEQYF
TRBJ2-7	TRBV5-4	TRBD2	CASSQGLGGLYEQYF
TRBJ2-5	TRBV7-9	TRBD2	CASSLVAGGETQYF
TRBJ2-5	TRBV5-1	-	CASSFSQETQYF
TRBJ2-1	TRBV7-8	TRBD2	CASSRGLNAYNEQFF
TRBJ1-2	TRBV2	-	CASSEKIWVPYGYTF
TRBJ2-1	TRBV28	TRBD2	CASGTPGLAGGNEQFF
TRBJ2-5	TRBV5-1	TRBD2	CASSFDSGRAMETQYF
TRBJ2-1	TRBV11-2	TRBD2	CASSWGLAGRGEQFF